The text below deals with one T cell receptor (beta chain). Per germline, CDR1 SGHDT and CDR2 YYEEEE. The CDR3 sequence is 13 residues long. With 0 bases removed from V and 6 bases from J, the gap between germline ends came to 9 bases. The record originates from a study of shared clonotypes between healthy human individuals. Whole-study context: Per donor, three plates held CD4 naive cells, three held CD4 memory, two held CD8 naive and one held CD8 memory.

Assay used: immunoSEQ multiplex PCR; TCRdb lists only in-frame clones, some missing. The sample records millions of clones, roughly 94% being singletons. This sequence originates from a man between 18 and 35 years old in good health. The gene calls are TRBV5-6 and TRBJ1-2, with a weak D call TRBD1 (6 bases). Sequenced material: naive CD4+ T cells sorted from blood. Subset specified: CD45RA+ positively selected. The CDR3 loop reads CASSLATGDGYTF. The CDR3 DNA is TGTGCCAGCAGCTTGGCGACAGGCGATGGCTACACCTTC.